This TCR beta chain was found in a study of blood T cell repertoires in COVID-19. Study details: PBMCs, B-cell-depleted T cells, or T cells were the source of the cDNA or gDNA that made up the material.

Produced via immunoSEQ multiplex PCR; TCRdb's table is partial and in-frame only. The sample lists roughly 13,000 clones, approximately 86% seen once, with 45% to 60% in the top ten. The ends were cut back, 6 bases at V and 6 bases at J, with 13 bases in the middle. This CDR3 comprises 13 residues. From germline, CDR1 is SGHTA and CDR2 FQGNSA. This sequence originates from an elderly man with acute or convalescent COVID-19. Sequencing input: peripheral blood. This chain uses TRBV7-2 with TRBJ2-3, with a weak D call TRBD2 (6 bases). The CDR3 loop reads CASRPTSFDTQYF. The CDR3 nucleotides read TGTGCCAGCAGACCGACTAGTTTCGATACGCAGTATTTT.